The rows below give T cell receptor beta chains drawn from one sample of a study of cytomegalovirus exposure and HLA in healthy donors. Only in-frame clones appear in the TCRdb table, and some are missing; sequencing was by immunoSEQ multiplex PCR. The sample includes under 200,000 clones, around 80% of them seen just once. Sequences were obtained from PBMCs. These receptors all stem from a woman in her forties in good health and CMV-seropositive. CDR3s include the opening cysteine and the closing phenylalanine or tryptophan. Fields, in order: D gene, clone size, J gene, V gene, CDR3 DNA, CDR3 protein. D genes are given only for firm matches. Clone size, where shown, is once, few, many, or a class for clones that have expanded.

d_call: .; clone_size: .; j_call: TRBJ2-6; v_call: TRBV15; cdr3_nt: TGTGCCACCAGCAGAGGGTGGGGCAGCTTTTTCTCTGGGGCCAACGTCCTGACTTTC; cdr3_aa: CATSRGWGSFFSGANVLTF
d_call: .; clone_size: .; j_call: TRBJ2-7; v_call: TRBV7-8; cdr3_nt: TGTGCCAGCAGCTCCCAGGGGGGTCCCAATTACGAGCAGTACTTC; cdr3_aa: CASSSQGGPNYEQYF
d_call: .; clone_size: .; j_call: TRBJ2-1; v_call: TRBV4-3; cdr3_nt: TGCGCCAGCAGCCAATCCGTAGCCTATGAGCAGTTCTTC; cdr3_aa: CASSQSVAYEQFF
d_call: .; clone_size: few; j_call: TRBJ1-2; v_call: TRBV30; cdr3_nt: TGTGCCTGGAGTGTCTATAACTATGGCTACACCTTC; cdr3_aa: CAWSVYNYGYTF
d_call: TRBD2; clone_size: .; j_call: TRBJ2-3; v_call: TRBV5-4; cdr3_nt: TGTGCCAGCAGCTTGGTTAGGGGGCTAGCGGGAGGGATGCAGTATTTT; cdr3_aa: CASSLVRGLAGGMQYF
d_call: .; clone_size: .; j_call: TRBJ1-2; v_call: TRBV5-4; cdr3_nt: TGTGCCACCCTATCTCGACAGCCTAAGAACTATGGCTACACCTTC; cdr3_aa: CATLSRQPKNYGYTF
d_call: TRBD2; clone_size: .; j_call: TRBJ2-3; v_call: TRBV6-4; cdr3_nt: TGTGCCAGCAGTGCCGGGACTAGCGGTACGCAGTATTTT; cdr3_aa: CASSAGTSGTQYF
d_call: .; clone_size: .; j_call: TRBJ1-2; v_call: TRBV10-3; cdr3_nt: TGTGCCATCGGTGTGGGAGCTAACTATGGCTACACCTTC; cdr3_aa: CAIGVGANYGYTF
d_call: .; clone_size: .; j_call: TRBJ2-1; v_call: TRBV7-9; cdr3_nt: TGTGCCAGCAGCTTAGATGGGACTCCCTACAATGAGCAGTTCTTC; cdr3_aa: CASSLDGTPYNEQFF
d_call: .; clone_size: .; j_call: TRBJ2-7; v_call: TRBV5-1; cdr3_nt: TGCGCCAGCAGCCCCGCAGCGCGCGCATTCTACGAGCAGTACTTC; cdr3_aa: CASSPAARAFYEQYF
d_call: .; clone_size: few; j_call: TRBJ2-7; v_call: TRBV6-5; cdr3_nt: TGTGCCAGCAGCAAGGGGTTAGGCGAGCAGTACTTC; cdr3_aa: CASSKGLGEQYF
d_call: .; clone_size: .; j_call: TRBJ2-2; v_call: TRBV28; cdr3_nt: TGTGCCAGCAGGAGTAGGGGTAGAGGGAACACCGGGGAGCTGTTTTTT; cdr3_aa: CASRSRGRGNTGELFF
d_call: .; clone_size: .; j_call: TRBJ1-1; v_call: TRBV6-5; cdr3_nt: TGTGCCAGCAAAACCACCCAGGGGTTCGACACTGAAGCTTTCTTT; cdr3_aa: CASKTTQGFDTEAFF
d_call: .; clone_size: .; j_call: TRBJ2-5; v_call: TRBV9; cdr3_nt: TGTGCCAGCAGCGTTAACCCCAGCCAAGAGACCCAGTACTTC; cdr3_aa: CASSVNPSQETQYF
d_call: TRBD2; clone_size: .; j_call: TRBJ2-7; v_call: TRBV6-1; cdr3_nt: TGTGCCAGCAGTGAGCTAGCGGGGGGCCCCTACGAGCAGTACTTC; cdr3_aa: CASSELAGGPYEQYF
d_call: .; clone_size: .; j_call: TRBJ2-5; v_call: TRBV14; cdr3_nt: TGTGCCAGCAGCCCCCTAGTGGACCAAGAGACCCAGTACTTC; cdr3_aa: CASSPLVDQETQYF
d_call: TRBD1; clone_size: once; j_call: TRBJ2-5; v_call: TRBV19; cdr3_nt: TGTGCCAGTAGGACAGGGACAGAGACCCAGTACTTC; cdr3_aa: CASRTGTETQYF
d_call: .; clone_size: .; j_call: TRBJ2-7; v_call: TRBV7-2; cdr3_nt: TGTGCCAGCAGCTTAGTAGCGGAAGTCTACGAGCAGTACTTC; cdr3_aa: CASSLVAEVYEQYF
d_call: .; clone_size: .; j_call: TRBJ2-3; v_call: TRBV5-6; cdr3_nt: TGTGCCAGCAGTCCCACGGGAGTACGCACAGATACGCAGTATTTT; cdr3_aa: CASSPTGVRTDTQYF